This T cell receptor (beta chain) came from a study of monozygotic twins with inflammatory bowel disease. TCRdb re-called the 5' RACE reads; every CDR3 protein appears as one record, without DNA. The listing contains 300,000 to 400,000 distinct CDR3 sequences. On this clonotype itself: No antigen is known for it.

General study findings and limits: There were differing immunosuppressive treatments, which may have added variability to patient repertoires. Evidence did not back any single strong signal or clonotype linked to IBD.

The CDR3 has 15 amino acids. The germline V gene encodes CDR1 MGHRA and CDR2 YSYEKL. The sequence was collected from a human donor with ulcerative colitis or Crohn's disease, or a healthy co-twin of an affected twin (not recorded which). The J gene is TRBJ1-2, the V gene TRBV4-1; TCRdb indicates TRBD1, and absent DNA this call remains unverified. Material for sequencing was blood. CDR3 amino acids: CASSQPPGLKGGYTF.